This paragraph covers one T cell receptor beta chain sequence. Its target is not known. This sample was included in a study of CD8 T cells in ankylosing spondylitis. Findings and caveats of the study: Previous work reported some of these motif variants in the synovial fluid and blood of reactive arthritis. A TCR beta motif of 7 or 8 highly homologous variants appeared characteristic of ankylosing spondylitis blood. The authors reported significant enrichment of disease-linked clones in matched ankylosing spondylitis synovial fluid.

The CDR3 contains 16 residues. Trimming took 3 bases from V and 4 from J, leaving 19 bases between them. Germline V lookup: CDR1 ENHRY, CDR2 SYGVKD. Construction of TCR beta libraries was performed using quantitative 5'-RACE with molecular barcodes. TCRdb passed the 5' RACE reads through MiXCR, listing each CDR3 protein once. The data contain 750,000 to 850,000 distinct CDR3 sequences, about 10% of them singletons. Sequencing was carried out using blood, either unsorted or a sorted T cell fraction (not recorded which). This TCR was recovered from a male donor with ankylosing spondylitis. This rearrangement joins TRBV10-3 to TRBJ2-7; the D is unclear. The CDR3 loop reads CAISEMDAKLPYEQYF. CDR3 DNA: TGTGCCATCAGTGAAATGGACGCCAAACTCCCATACGAGCAGTACTTC.